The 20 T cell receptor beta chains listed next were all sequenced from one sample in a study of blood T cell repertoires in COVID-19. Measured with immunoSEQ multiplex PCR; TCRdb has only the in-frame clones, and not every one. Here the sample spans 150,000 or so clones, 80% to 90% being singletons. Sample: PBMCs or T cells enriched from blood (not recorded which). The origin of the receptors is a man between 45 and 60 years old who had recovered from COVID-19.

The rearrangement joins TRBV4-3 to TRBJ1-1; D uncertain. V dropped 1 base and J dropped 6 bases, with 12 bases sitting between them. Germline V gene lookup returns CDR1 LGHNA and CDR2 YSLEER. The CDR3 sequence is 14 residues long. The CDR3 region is CASSQVGIGAEAFF. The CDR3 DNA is TGCGCCAGCAGCCAAGTGGGAATCGGGGCTGAAGCTTTCTTT.

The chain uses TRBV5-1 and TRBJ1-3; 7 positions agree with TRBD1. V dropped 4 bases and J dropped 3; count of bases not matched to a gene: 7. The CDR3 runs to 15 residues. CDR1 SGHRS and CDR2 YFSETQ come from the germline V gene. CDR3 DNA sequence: TGCGCCAGCAGCCCTTCGACAGGGTTTGGAAACACCATATATTTT. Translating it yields CASSPSTGFGNTIYF.

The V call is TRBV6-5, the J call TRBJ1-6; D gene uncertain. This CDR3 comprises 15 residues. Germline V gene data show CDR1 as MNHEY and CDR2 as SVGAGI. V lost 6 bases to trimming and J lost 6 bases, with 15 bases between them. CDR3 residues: CASRGVGGINSPLHF. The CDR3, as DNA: TGTGCCAGCAGGGGCGTGGGAGGGATTAATTCACCCCTCCACTTT.

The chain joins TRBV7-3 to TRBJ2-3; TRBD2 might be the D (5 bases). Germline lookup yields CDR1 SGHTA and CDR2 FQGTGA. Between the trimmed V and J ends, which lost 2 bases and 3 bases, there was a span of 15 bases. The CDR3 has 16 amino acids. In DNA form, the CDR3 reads TGTGCCAGCAGCTTAGAGGTCGGCGCGGGTACAGATACGCAGTATTTT. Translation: CASSLEVGAGTDTQYF.

CDR3 nucleotide sequence: TGTGCCAGCAGCACTAGTCCTGGAAACACCATATATTTT. As protein: CASSTSPGNTIYF. The chain joins TRBV28 to TRBJ1-3; D remains ambiguous. This CDR3 is 13 amino acids long. CDR1 and CDR2 (germline): MDHEN, SYDVKM. Trimming stripped 6 bases from V and 2 bases from J, with 8 bases between.

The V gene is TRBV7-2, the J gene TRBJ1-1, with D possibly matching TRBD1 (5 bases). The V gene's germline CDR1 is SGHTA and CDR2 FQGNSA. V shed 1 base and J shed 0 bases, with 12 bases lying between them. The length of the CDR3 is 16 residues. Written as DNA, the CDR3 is TGTGCCAGCAGCTTAGACCCCTTACAGGTGAACACTGAAGCTTTCTTT. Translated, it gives CASSLDPLQVNTEAFF. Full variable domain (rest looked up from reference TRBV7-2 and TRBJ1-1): GAGVSQSPSNKVTEKGKDVELRCDPISGHTALYWYRQSLGQGLEFLIYFQGNSAPDKSGLPSDRFSAERTGGSVSTLTIQRTQQEDSAVYLCASSLDPLQVNTEAFFGQGTRLTVV.

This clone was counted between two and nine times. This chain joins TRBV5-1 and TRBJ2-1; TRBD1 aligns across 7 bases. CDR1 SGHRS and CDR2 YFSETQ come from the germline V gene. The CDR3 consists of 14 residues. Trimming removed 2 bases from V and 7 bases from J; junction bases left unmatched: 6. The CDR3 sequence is CASSLPGQRNEQFF. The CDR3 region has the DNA TGCGCCAGCAGCTTACCGGGACAGAGAAATGAGCAGTTCTTC.

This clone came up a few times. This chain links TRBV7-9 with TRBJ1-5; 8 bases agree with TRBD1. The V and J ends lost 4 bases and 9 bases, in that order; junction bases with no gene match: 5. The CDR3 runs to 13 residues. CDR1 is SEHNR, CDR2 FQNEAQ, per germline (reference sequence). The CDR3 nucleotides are TGTGCCAGCAGCTCGACAGGGGAAGGGCCCCAGCATTTT. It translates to CASSSTGEGPQHF.

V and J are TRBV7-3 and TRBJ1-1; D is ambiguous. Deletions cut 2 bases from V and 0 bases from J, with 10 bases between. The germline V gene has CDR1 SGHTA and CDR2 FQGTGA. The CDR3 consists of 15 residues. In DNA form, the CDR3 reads TGTGCCAGCAGCTTAGGGCCAGTTTTGAACACTGAAGCTTTCTTT. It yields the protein CASSLGPVLNTEAFF.

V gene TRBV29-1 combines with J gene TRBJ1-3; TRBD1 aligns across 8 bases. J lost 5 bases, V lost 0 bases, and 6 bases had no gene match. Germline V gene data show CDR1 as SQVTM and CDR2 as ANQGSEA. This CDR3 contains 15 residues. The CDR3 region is CSVEESQGARNTIYF. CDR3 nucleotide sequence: TGCAGCGTTGAAGAGTCCCAGGGGGCTAGAAACACCATATATTTT.

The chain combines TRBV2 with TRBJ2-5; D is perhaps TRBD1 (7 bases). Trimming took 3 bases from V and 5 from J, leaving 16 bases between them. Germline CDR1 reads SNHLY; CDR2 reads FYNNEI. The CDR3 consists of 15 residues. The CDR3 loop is CASSDWQGGWETQYF. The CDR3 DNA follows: TGTGCCAGCAGTGACTGGCAGGGGGGTTGGGAGACCCAGTACTTC.

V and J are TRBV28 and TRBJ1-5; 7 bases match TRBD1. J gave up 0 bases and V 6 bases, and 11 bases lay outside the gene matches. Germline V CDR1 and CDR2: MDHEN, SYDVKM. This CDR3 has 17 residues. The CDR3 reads CASRRGQRSYSNQPQHF. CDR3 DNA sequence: TGTGCCAGCAGAAGGGGACAGCGAAGTTATAGCAATCAGCCCCAGCATTTT.

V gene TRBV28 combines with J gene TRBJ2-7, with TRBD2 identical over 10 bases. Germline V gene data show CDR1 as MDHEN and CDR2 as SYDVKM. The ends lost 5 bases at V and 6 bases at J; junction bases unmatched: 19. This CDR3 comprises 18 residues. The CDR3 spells CASSQPSGRSTSSPEQYF. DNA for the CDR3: TGTGCCAGCAGTCAGCCTAGCGGGAGATCGACTTCCAGCCCCGAGCAGTACTTC.

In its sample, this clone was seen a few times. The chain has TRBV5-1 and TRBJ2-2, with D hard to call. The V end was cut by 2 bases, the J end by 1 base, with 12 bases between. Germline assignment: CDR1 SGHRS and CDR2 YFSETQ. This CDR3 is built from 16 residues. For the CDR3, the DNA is TGCGCCAGCAGCTTAGAAATAAACAAGAACACCGGGGAGCTGTTTTTT. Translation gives CASSLEINKNTGELFF. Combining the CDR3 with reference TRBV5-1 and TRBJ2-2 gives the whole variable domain KAGVTQTPRYLIKTRGQQVTLSCSPISGHRSVSWYQQTPGQGLQFLFEYFSETQRNKGNFPGRFSGRQFSNSRSEMNVSTLELGDSALYLCASSLEINKNTGELFFGEGSRLTVL.

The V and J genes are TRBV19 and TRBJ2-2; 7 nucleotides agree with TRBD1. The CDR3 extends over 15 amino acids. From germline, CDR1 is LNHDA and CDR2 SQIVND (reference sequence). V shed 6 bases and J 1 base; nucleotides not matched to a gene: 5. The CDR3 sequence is CASSPGQRNTGELFF. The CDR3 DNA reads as TGTGCCAGTAGCCCGGGACAGAGGAACACCGGGGAGCTGTTTTTT.

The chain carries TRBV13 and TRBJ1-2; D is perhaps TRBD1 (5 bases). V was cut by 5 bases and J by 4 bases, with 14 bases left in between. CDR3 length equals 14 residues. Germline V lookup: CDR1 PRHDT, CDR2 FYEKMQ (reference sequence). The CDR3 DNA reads TGTGCCAGCAGCAAGGACTTGGGGGGCTATGGCTACACCTTC. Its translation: CASSKDLGGYGYTF.

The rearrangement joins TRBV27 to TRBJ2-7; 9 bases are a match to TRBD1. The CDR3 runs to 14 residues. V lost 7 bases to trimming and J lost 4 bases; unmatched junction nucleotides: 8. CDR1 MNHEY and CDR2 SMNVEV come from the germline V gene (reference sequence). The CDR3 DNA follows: TGTGCCAGCACCTCTCCTGGGACAGGGTACGAGCAGTACTTC. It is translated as CASTSPGTGYEQYF.

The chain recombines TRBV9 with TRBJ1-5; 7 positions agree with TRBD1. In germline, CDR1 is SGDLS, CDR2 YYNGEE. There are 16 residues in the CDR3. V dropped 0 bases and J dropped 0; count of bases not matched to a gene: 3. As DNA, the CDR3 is TGTGCCAGCAGCGTAGATCCAGGGGGTAGCAATCAGCCCCAGCATTTT. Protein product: CASSVDPGGSNQPQHF.

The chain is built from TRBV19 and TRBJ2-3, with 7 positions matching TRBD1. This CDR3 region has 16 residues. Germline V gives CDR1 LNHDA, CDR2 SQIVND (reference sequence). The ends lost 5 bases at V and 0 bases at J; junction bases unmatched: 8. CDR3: CASSAPQGKSTDTQYF. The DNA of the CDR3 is TGTGCCAGTAGTGCCCCACAGGGGAAAAGCACAGATACGCAGTATTTT.

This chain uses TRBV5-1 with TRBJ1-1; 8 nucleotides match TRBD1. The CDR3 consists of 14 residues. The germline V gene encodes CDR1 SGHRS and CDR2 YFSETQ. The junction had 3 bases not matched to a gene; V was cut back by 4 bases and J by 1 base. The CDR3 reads CASSSGTGNTEAFF. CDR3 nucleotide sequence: TGCGCCAGCAGCAGTGGGACAGGGAACACTGAAGCTTTCTTT. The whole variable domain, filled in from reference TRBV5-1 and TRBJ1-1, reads KAGVTQTPRYLIKTRGQQVTLSCSPISGHRSVSWYQQTPGQGLQFLFEYFSETQRNKGNFPGRFSGRQFSNSRSEMNVSTLELGDSALYLCASSSGTGNTEAFFGQGTRLTVV.